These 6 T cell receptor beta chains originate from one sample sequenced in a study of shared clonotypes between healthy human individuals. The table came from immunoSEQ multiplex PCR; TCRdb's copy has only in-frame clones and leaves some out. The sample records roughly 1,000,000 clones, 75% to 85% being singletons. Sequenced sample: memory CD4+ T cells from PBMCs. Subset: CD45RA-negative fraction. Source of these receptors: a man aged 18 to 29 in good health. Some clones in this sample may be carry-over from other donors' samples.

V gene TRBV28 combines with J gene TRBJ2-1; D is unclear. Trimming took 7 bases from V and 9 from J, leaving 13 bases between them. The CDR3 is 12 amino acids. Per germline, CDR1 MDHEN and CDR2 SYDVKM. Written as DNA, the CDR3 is TGTGCCAGCAATGGGGTGTCCACTGAGCAGTTCTTC. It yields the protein CASNGVSTEQFF.

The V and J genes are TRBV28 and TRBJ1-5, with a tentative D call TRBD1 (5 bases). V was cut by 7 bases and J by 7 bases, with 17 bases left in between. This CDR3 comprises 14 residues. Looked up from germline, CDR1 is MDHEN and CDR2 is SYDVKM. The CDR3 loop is CASTLWGNGQPQHF. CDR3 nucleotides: TGTGCCAGCACCCTCTGGGGGAACGGGCAGCCCCAGCATTTT.

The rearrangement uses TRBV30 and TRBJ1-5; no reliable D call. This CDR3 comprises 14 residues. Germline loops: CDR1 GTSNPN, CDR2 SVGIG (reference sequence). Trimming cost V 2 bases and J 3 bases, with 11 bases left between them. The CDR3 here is CAWSSGIPNQPQHF. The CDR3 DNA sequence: TGTGCCTGGAGTTCCGGGATTCCCAATCAGCCCCAGCATTTT. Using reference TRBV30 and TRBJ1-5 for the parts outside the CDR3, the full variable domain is SQTIHQWPATLVQPVGSPLSLECTVEGTSNPNLYWYRQAAGRGLQLLFYSVGIGQISSEVPQNLSASRPQDRQFILSSKKLLLSDSGFYLCAWSSGIPNQPQHFGDGTRLSIL.

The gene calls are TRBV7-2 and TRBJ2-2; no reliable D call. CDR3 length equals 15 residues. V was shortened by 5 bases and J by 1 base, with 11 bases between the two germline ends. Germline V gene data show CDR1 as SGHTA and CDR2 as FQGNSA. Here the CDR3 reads CASSGRNRNTGELFF. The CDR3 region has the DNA TGTGCCAGCAGCGGCAGGAACAGGAACACCGGGGAGCTGTTTTTT.

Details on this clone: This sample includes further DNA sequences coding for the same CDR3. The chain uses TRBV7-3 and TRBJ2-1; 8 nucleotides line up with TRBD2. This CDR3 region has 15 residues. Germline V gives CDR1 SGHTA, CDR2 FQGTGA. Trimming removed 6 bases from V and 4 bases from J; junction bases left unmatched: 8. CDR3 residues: CASSPTGGSYNEQFF. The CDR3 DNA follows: TGTGCCAGCAGTCCCACGGGAGGGTCGTACAATGAGCAGTTCTTC. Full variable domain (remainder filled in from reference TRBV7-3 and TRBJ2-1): GAGVSQTPSNKVTEKGKYVELRCDPISGHTALYWYRQSLGQGPEFLIYFQGTGAADDSGLPNDRFFAVRPEGSVSTLKIQRTERGDSAVYLCASSPTGGSYNEQFFGPGTRLTVL.

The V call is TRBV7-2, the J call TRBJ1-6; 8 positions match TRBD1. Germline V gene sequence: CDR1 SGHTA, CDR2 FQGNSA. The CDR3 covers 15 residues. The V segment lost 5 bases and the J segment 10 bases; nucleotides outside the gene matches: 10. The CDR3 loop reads CASSPQTGVGSPLHF. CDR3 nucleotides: TGTGCCAGCAGCCCACAGACAGGGGTAGGGTCACCCCTCCACTTT.